A selection of T cell receptor beta chains follows, all from one sample in a study of CD8 T cells in Susac syndrome. TCRdb called the immunoSEQ multiplex PCR reads again in MiXCR, with one record for every CDR3 protein. This repertoire shows about 290,000 distinct CDR3 sequences, approximately 90% found once; its top ten account for more than 0.15%. Sequenced: CD8+ T cells from PBMCs. The receptors were sampled from a human donor with multiple sclerosis. Both conserved end residues are part of each CDR3. The order of the fields is J gene, clone size, D gene, V gene, CDR3 protein, CDR3 DNA. The D gene is left open where the match is weak. The listing skips clone size in some rows; elsewhere it reads once, few, many or a size class.

TRBJ2-1,-,TRBD2,TRBV5-1,CASGLGGLREQFF,TGCGCCAGCGGACTGGGGGGGTTACGGGAGCAGTTCTTC
TRBJ2-1,-,-,TRBV4-3,CASSQGEDTSYNEQFF,TGCGCCAGCAGCCAAGGGGAGGACACCTCCTACAATGAGCAGTTCTTC
TRBJ2-1,-,-,TRBV4-3,CASSQDSPAGNEQFF,TGCGCCAGCAGCCAAGATTCGCCTGCGGGAAATGAGCAGTTCTTC
TRBJ2-2,-,TRBD2,TRBV9,CASSVAVVAGGNTGELFF,TGTGCCAGCAGCGTAGCCGTCGTAGCGGGAGGTAACACCGGGGAGCTGTTTTTT
TRBJ2-1,-,-,TRBV30,CAWSRSSYNEQFF,TGTGCCTGGAGTCGGAGCTCCTACAATGAGCAGTTCTTC
TRBJ2-5,-,-,TRBV9,CASSVEGSEQETQYF,TGTGCCAGCAGCGTAGAAGGTAGCGAACAAGAGACCCAGTACTTC
TRBJ2-5,-,TRBD2,TRBV4-3,CASSQRGGLVETQYF,TGCGCCAGCAGCCAAAGAGGGGGACTAGTGGAGACCCAGTACTTC
TRBJ2-1,-,-,TRBV6-2/TRBV6-3,CASSWRAEQFF,TGTGCCAGCAGCTGGAGAGCGGAGCAGTTCTTC
TRBJ2-6,-,TRBD2,TRBV28,CATSPGGEANVLTF,TGTGCCACTTCCCCGGGGGGGGAGGCAAACGTCCTGACTTTC
TRBJ2-1,-,-,TRBV11-2,CASSLVLKYRYNEQFF,TGTGCCAGCAGCTTAGTGCTGAAATACAGGTACAATGAGCAGTTCTTC
TRBJ2-5,once,-,TRBV11-2,CASSSQGPGETQYF,TGTGCCAGCAGCTCACAGGGCCCGGGGGAGACCCAGTACTTC
TRBJ2-7,-,-,TRBV28,CASGRLLSYEQYF,TGTGCCAGCGGTCGGCTTCTGTCCTACGAGCAGTACTTC
TRBJ2-7,-,-,TRBV4-2,CASSQGGGSYEQYF,TGTGCCAGCAGCCAAGGAGGGGGGTCCTACGAGCAGTACTTC
TRBJ2-5,-,-,TRBV4-2,CASSQAPLAAQETQYF,TGTGCCAGCAGCCAAGCACCATTGGCAGCTCAAGAGACCCAGTACTTC
TRBJ2-7,-,-,TRBV28,CASRRTGLRYEQYF,TGTGCCAGCAGGCGAACGGGACTCCGCTACGAGCAGTACTTC
TRBJ2-1,-,-,TRBV19,CASSIAIGMDEQFF,TGTGCCAGTAGTATAGCAATAGGGATGGATGAGCAGTTCTTC
TRBJ1-1,once,-,TRBV27,CASSLQGHIFTEAFF,TGTGCCAGCAGTTTGCAGGGCCATATATTCACTGAAGCTTTCTTT